Each of the 9 T cell receptor beta chains below was sequenced from the same sample in a study of shared clonotypes between healthy human individuals. Method: immunoSEQ multiplex PCR; TCRdb's copy keeps in-frame clones and lacks some. The sample holds some 320,000 clones, over 75% seen once. Sample: memory CD8+ T cells sorted from blood. Noted subset: CD45RO+ cells pooled with CCR7-negative TemRA cells. The receptors were gathered from a man aged 18 to 30 in good health.

This chain connects TRBV11-2 to TRBJ1-2; D not certain. Looked up from germline, CDR1 is SGHAT and CDR2 is FQNNGV. This CDR3 spans 15 amino acids. V shed 0 bases and J shed 1 base, with 9 bases lying between them. CDR3 region: CASSLDPWVNYGYTF. In DNA form, the CDR3 reads TGTGCCAGCAGCTTAGATCCGTGGGTTAACTATGGCTACACCTTC.

This rearrangement joins TRBV7-9 to TRBJ2-7; 9 nucleotides line up with TRBD2. Germline V gene sequence: CDR1 SEHNR, CDR2 FQNEAQ (reference sequence). The V and J ends lost 2 bases and 9 bases, in that order; junction bases with no gene match: 14. The CDR3 totals 16 residues. The CDR3 coding sequence is TGTGCCAGCAGCTTACCTCGGTCTAGCGGGGTCCTCGGGCAGTACTTC. Amino acid sequence: CASSLPRSSGVLGQYF.

J is TRBJ2-2 and V is TRBV6-1; TRBD1 matches at 8 bases. The germline gives CDR1 MNHNS, CDR2 SASEGT. The CDR3 has 16 amino acids. V shed 4 bases and J 3 bases; nucleotides not matched to a gene: 7. The CDR3 DNA reads as TGTGCCAGCAGTGGATACAGGGGGTTGGACACCGGGGAGCTGTTTTTT. This translates into CASSGYRGLDTGELFF.

A note on this clone: Within the sample, other DNA sequences also encode this same CDR3. This chain links TRBV6-6 with TRBJ1-2, with D unclear. The CDR3 is made up of 13 amino acids. The germline gives CDR1 MNHNY, CDR2 SVGAGI (reference sequence). The V and J ends lost 0 bases and 5 bases respectively, with 7 bases between them. As DNA, the CDR3 is TGTGCCAGCAGTTACTCGAGAGGGTATGGCTACACCTTC. It yields the protein CASSYSRGYGYTF.

As regards this clone: A read error may be the cause here, since a much bigger clone is one base away. The genes are TRBV5-8 and TRBJ2-7, with 7 positions matching TRBD1. V lost 3 bases, J lost 2 bases, and 2 bases stayed unmatched. The germline V gene encodes CDR1 SGHTS and CDR2 YDEGEE. The CDR3 length is 13 residues. CDR3 bases: TGTGCCAGCAGCTCGGGACAGACCTACGAGCAGTACTTC. Translated, it gives CASSSGQTYEQYF.

CDR3 protein: CASTPRQGLSYEQYF. In nucleotides, the CDR3 is TGCGCCAGCACCCCCCGACAGGGTCTGTCCTACGAGCAGTACTTC. The chain links TRBV4-1 to TRBJ2-7, with 7 bases identical to TRBD1. From germline, CDR1 is MGHRA and CDR2 YSYEKL. The CDR3 runs to 15 residues. V shed 7 bases, J shed 1 base, and the junction held 10 bases outside the gene matches.

This clone was seen a single time. The chain recombines TRBV10-3 with TRBJ1-2, with a weak D call TRBD1 (6 bases). The CDR3 is made up of 15 amino acids. V was shortened by 6 bases and J by 2 bases, with 16 bases between the two germline ends. Germline CDR1 and CDR2: ENHRY and SYGVKD. The CDR3 DNA sequence: TGTGCCATCAGCCCGTCAACAGGGCTCAACTATGGCTACACCTTC. Its protein is CAISPSTGLNYGYTF.

Only a few counts were recorded for this clone. This chain links TRBV19 with TRBJ2-1; no reliable D call. Germline V gives CDR1 LNHDA, CDR2 SQIVND (reference sequence). This CDR3 has 16 amino acids. V shed 4 bases and J shed 4 bases, with 17 bases lying between them. CDR3 in DNA: TGTGCCAGTAGTACAATTCAGGTCGCGGCATACAATGAGCAGTTCTTC. Translated, it gives CASSTIQVAAYNEQFF.

J is TRBJ2-3 and V is TRBV27, with D maybe TRBD2 (5 bases). V shed 8 bases and J shed 4 bases, with 13 bases lying between them. The germline gives CDR1 MNHEY, CDR2 SMNVEV (reference sequence). The CDR3 totals 13 residues. The CDR3 spells CASWASSPDTQYF. The CDR3 nucleotides are TGTGCCAGCTGGGCTAGCAGCCCAGATACGCAGTATTTT.